The clone carrying this T cell receptor beta chain was seen a handful of times. Its antigen is not known. The germline V and J ends were trimmed by 2 bases and 2 bases, with 11 bases remaining between them. Germline values: CDR1 MNHEY, CDR2 SVGAGI. The CDR3 spans 15 residues. Sequencing used immunoSEQ multiplex PCR; TCRdb keeps in-frame clones, though not all of them. The sample records fewer than 30,000 clones, 65% to 90% being singletons. The data are from a study of OX40 agonist ivuxolimab in advanced cancers. On the study more broadly: The group had a mean age of around 60 years, ranged from about 23 to 85, and was 80% to 90% male. Enrollees could have had prior anti-PD-1, anti-PD-L1 or anti-CTLA-4 therapy, which under 50% had received. Study conclusions and caveats: Nonresponders, in some cases, also had low normalized T-cell clonal expansion.

Sequenced here: CD4+ or CD8+ T cells sorted from blood, sampled in a trial of the OX40 agonist ivuxolimab. This clonotype originated in an adult with an advanced solid tumor such as melanoma, head and neck, liver or kidney cancer. The J gene is TRBJ2-3, the V gene TRBV6-5; D remains ambiguous. CDR3 bases: TGTGCCAGCAGTTACGGGCAACCCGACACAGATACGCAGTATTTT. This codes for CASSYGQPDTDTQYF.